This T cell receptor beta chain was documented in a study of blood T cell repertoires in COVID-19. Overall study: Researchers got acute and convalescent COVID-19 samples from the United States, Italy and Spain. The cDNA or gDNA used as material had been derived from T cells, B-cell-depleted T cells, or PBMCs.

Per the authors' pipeline: Estimation of nucleated cell counts relied on the amplification of reference gene primers. Measured with immunoSEQ multiplex PCR; TCRdb has only the in-frame clones, and not every one. D and trimming were read from the DNA, whereas the V and J calls and clone size are those reported in that table. The data contain approximately 140,000 clones, around 90% of them singletons. Deletions cut 1 base from V and 2 bases from J, with 8 bases between. Germline V CDR1 and CDR2: SGHTA, FQGNSA. This CDR3 contains 14 residues. This sequence originates from an older woman with active or convalescent COVID-19. The V and J genes are TRBV7-2 and TRBJ1-2; tentatively, D is TRBD1 (5 bases). Source material: peripheral blood. The CDR3 DNA reads TGTGCCAGCAGCTTAGGAGCAGGGAACTATGGCTACACCTTC. It encodes CASSLGAGNYGYTF.